These 9 T cell receptor beta chains originate from one sample sequenced in a study of blood T cell repertoires in COVID-19. Method: immunoSEQ multiplex PCR; TCRdb's copy keeps in-frame clones and lacks some. The data show roughly 250,000 clones, 86% seen once. The source material was peripheral blood. Receptors originate from a woman in her thirties with COVID-19, enrolled during active disease.

The chain recombines TRBV18 with TRBJ2-1, with TRBD2 matching 12 bases. From germline, CDR1 is KGHSH and CDR2 LQKENI. V shed 0 bases, J shed 5 bases, and the junction held 2 bases outside the gene matches. This CDR3 comprises 16 residues. The CDR3 coding sequence is TGTGCCAGCTCACCACCCCTAGCGGGGGGGCACAATGAGCAGTTCTTC. This encodes CASSPPLAGGHNEQFF.

This clone was counted a single time. The CDR3 DNA follows: TGTGCCAGCTTGGCGTGGGCTAGCGGGTCTAGCACAGATACGCAGTATTTT. This encodes CASLAWASGSSTDTQYF. The chain carries TRBV28 and TRBJ2-3; 8 nucleotides line up with TRBD2. After removal of 8 bases from V and 0 bases from J, the junction contained 13 bases not matched to a gene. The CDR3 sequence is 17 residues long. Germline loops: CDR1 MDHEN, CDR2 SYDVKM.

The V and J genes are TRBV5-5 and TRBJ2-3; the match to TRBD1 covers 7 bases. Germline CDR1 SGHKS, CDR2 YYEKEE (reference sequence). The CDR3 runs to 16 residues. V was pared by 5 bases and J by 0 bases, with 9 bases of the junction left unmatched. The CDR3 nucleotides read TGTGCCAGCAGGAAACGGGACAGTCGCAGCACAGATACGCAGTATTTT. Protein product: CASRKRDSRSTDTQYF. Based on the CDR3 plus reference TRBV5-5 and TRBJ2-3, the full variable domain is DAGVTQSPTHLIKTRGQQVTLRCSPISGHKSVSWYQQVLGQGPQFIFQYYEKEERGRGNFPDRFSARQFPNYSSELNVNALLLGDSALYLCASRKRDSRSTDTQYFGPGTRLTVL.

The V gene is TRBV5-1, the J gene TRBJ2-1, with 7 bases matching TRBD1. This CDR3 region has 14 residues. J lost 7 bases, V lost 3 bases, and 7 bases had no gene match. Per germline, CDR1 SGHRS and CDR2 YFSETQ. Here the CDR3 reads CASSSLNRGNEQFF. In nucleotides, the CDR3 is TGCGCCAGCAGCTCGTTGAACAGGGGTAATGAGCAGTTCTTC.

The chain has TRBV28 and TRBJ1-1, with D perhaps matching TRBD1 (6 bases). CDR3 length: 13 amino acids. Germline V gene sequence: CDR1 MDHEN, CDR2 SYDVKM. V dropped 8 bases and J dropped 2 bases, with 12 bases sitting between them. In nucleotides, the CDR3 is TGTGCCAGCGGGGGCTCCCATAACACTGAAGCTTTCTTT. Amino acid sequence: CASGGSHNTEAFF.

This rearrangement joins TRBV2 to TRBJ1-2; D might be TRBD1 (5 bases). V lost 6 bases and J lost 2, with 10 bases in between. The CDR3 runs 13 residues. Germline lookup yields CDR1 SNHLY and CDR2 FYNNEI. In nucleotides, the CDR3 is TGTGCCAGCAGCGCGGAGGGGAACTATGGCTACACCTTC. Protein: CASSAEGNYGYTF.

The chain is built from TRBV9 and TRBJ2-3; 11 bases fit TRBD2. There are 17 residues in the CDR3. V was clipped by 3 bases and J by 4 bases; unmatched bases: 10. The V gene's germline CDR1 is SGDLS and CDR2 YYNGEE. The CDR3 DNA sequence: TGTGCCAGCAGCGCCCCGGGACTAGCGGTCTTGGCAGATACGCAGTATTTT. Translating it yields CASSAPGLAVLADTQYF. Complete variable domain (other parts from reference TRBV9 and TRBJ2-3): DSGVTQTPKHLITATGQRVTLRCSPRSGDLSVYWYQQSLDQGLQFLIQYYNGEERAKGNILERFSAQQFPDLHSELNLSSLELGDSALYFCASSAPGLAVLADTQYFGPGTRLTVL.

CDR3 sequence reads: CASRSGQGGNQPQHF. The DNA for the CDR3 is TGTGCCAGTAGATCAGGACAGGGTGGCAATCAGCCCCAGCATTTT. V usage is TRBV19 and J usage is TRBJ1-5, with 8 bases identical to TRBD1. V lost 6 bases, J lost 2 bases, and 6 bases stayed unmatched. The CDR3 has 15 amino acids. Germline V gene data show CDR1 as LNHDA and CDR2 as SQIVND (reference sequence).

This chain uses TRBV19 with TRBJ2-7; 8 bases agree with TRBD1. The V segment lost 4 bases and the J segment 5 bases; nucleotides outside the gene matches: 10. The germline CDR1 and CDR2 sequences are LNHDA and SQIVND (reference sequence). The CDR3 has 15 residues. In nucleotides, the CDR3 is TGTGCCAGTAGTAGCGGTCCAGGGGGCCGGAACGAGCAGTACTTC. As protein: CASSSGPGGRNEQYF.